A single sample gave rise to the 3 T cell receptor beta chains below, sequenced in a study of patients and donors after allogeneic stem cell transplantation. TCRdb reprocessed the RT-PCR reads via MiXCR and lists one record per CDR3 protein. This sample has about 410,000 distinct CDR3 sequences, with roughly 17% found just once. The sequencing sample was made of blood, either unsorted or a sorted T cell fraction (not recorded which). These TCRs come from a human donor who was either an allogeneic HSCT recipient or a stem cell or donor lymphocyte infusion donor (not recorded which). It is not recorded whose cells these are; they may come from a transplant donor.

This clonotype was detected only a few times. CDR3 bases: TGTGCCTGGAGTGTAATGCGGAACTATGGCTACACCTTC. It is translated as CAWSVMRNYGYTF. V and J are TRBV30 and TRBJ1-2; no definite D call. The length of the CDR3 is 13 residues. Trimming cost V 0 bases and J 2 bases, with 7 bases left between them. Looked up from germline, CDR1 is GTSNPN and CDR2 is SVGIG (reference sequence).

This clonotype has a count of ten or more. This chain joins TRBV29-1 and TRBJ2-1; TRBD2 matches 13 bases. The CDR3 has 16 residues. After removal of 8 bases from V and 4 bases from J, the junction contained 11 bases not matched to a gene. Germline CDR1 reads SQVTM; CDR2 reads ANQGSEA. CDR3: CSPRLAGGGEYNEQFF. The CDR3 nucleotides read TGCAGCCCGCGACTAGCGGGAGGTGGAGAATACAATGAGCAGTTCTTC.

The chain recombines TRBV5-1 with TRBJ1-1, with a possible D match to TRBD1 (5 bases). The CDR3 consists of 16 residues. V was cut by 1 base and J by 5 bases, with 18 bases left in between. CDR1 is SGHRS and CDR2 is YFSETQ in the germline V gene. The chain's CDR3 is CASSLKMANWGTEAFF. In nucleotides, the CDR3 is TGCGCCAGCAGCTTGAAAATGGCCAACTGGGGGACTGAAGCTTTCTTT.